Following are 18 T cell receptor beta chains from one sample sequenced in a study of OX40 agonist ivuxolimab in advanced cancers. TCRdb's copy holds only in-frame clones and misses some; the assay was immunoSEQ multiplex PCR. The sample lists around 56,000 clones, 65% to 85% occurring once. Sequences were derived from CD4+ or CD8+ T cells sorted from blood, sampled in a trial of the OX40 agonist ivuxolimab. All receptors derive from an adult with an advanced solid tumor such as melanoma, head and neck, liver or kidney cancer.

The chain couples TRBV6-5 to TRBJ1-5; the D gene is possibly TRBD1 (5 bases). The CDR3 extends over 15 amino acids. CDR1 is MNHEY and CDR2 is SVGAGI in the germline V gene. Deletions cut 2 bases from V and 0 bases from J, with 8 bases between. For the CDR3, the DNA is TGTGCCAGCAGTTACAGCAGGGATAGCAATCAGCCCCAGCATTTT. Translated: CASSYSRDSNQPQHF.

The chain uses TRBV7-3 and TRBJ2-1, with TRBD2 identical over 9 bases. Trimming took 5 bases from V and 6 from J; bases not matched to a gene: 8. CDR3 length equals 15 residues. CDR1 and CDR2 from the germline V gene are SGHTA and FQGTGA. CDR3 sequence: CASSPGLATVNEQFF. CDR3 bases: TGTGCCAGCAGCCCCGGACTAGCGACTGTCAATGAGCAGTTCTTC.

The count of this clone is one. J is TRBJ2-7 and V is TRBV19; D possibly corresponds to TRBD1 (6 bases). The V and J ends lost 4 bases and 7 bases respectively, with 14 bases between them. This CDR3 has 13 amino acids. CDR1 LNHDA and CDR2 SQIVND come from the germline V gene (reference sequence). The CDR3 here is CASSNNRAGEQYF. For the CDR3, the DNA is TGTGCCAGTAGTAACAACAGGGCTGGAGAGCAGTACTTC.

This chain links TRBV25-1 with TRBJ2-3; no reliable D call. Trimming stripped 3 bases from V and 6 bases from J, with 13 bases between. There are 14 residues in the CDR3. Germline CDR1 reads MGHDK; CDR2 reads SYGVNS. In nucleotides, the CDR3 is TGTGCCAGCAGTGAGTCTGGCAGCCGGGATACGCAGTATTTT. Its translation is CASSESGSRDTQYF.

V usage is TRBV30 and J usage is TRBJ1-2; D is perhaps TRBD1 (6 bases). Germline CDR1 and CDR2: GTSNPN and SVGIG (reference sequence). The V end lost 2 bases, the J end lost 6 bases, and 13 bases lay between the germline ends. The CDR3 loop spans 13 amino acids. The CDR3 here is CAWSKQGRDGYTF. The CDR3 nucleotides are TGTGCCTGGAGTAAACAGGGAAGGGATGGCTACACCTTC.

The chain recombines TRBV4-1 with TRBJ2-7; D perhaps matches TRBD2 (6 bases). The V gene's germline CDR1 is MGHRA and CDR2 YSYEKL. This CDR3 comprises 15 residues. Trimming left V 3 bases short and J 2 bases short, with 14 bases between. In DNA, the CDR3 is TGCGCCAGCAGCCAGGAGGGGAAGAGGGCCTACGAGCAGTACTTC. Encoded protein: CASSQEGKRAYEQYF.

The gene calls are TRBV11-2 and TRBJ2-5, with TRBD2 as a possible D gene (5 bases). Germline V CDR1 and CDR2: SGHAT, FQNNGV. The V end was cut by 4 bases, the J end by 5 bases, with 8 bases between. CDR3 length equals 12 residues. CDR3 in DNA: TGTGCCAGCAGCTCGAGAGGGGAGACCCAGTACTTC. Translated: CASSSRGETQYF.

Remarks on this clone: At one end, the junction sequence differs from germline, possibly due to a read error. The chain carries TRBV7-2 and TRBJ1-1, with D maybe TRBD1 (5 bases). The CDR3 is 13 residues long. CDR1 is SGHTA and CDR2 is FQGNSA in the germline V gene. The chain's CDR3 is CACRADPTTEAFF. The CDR3 bases are TGTGCCTGCAGGGCAGACCCGACCACTGAAGCTTTCTTT.

This rearrangement joins TRBV2 to TRBJ1-2; TRBD1 is a possible D gene (6 bases). Germline loops: CDR1 SNHLY, CDR2 FYNNEI. CDR3 size: 11 residues. Trimming cost V 9 bases and J 5 bases, with 10 bases left between them. The CDR3 DNA follows: TGTGCCAGTAGAACAGGGTATGGCTACACCTTC. Its protein product is CASRTGYGYTF.

The V and J genes are TRBV4-2 and TRBJ1-4; 10 bases fit TRBD1. The CDR3 loop spans 15 amino acids. Trimming removed 1 base from V and 6 bases from J; junction bases left unmatched: 2. Germline CDR1 is LGHNA and CDR2 is YNFKEQ. CDR3 nucleotides: TGTGCCAGCAGCCAAGGCGGGACAGGGGATGAAAAACTGTTTTTT. Amino acid sequence: CASSQGGTGDEKLFF.

This clone was found a few times. The chain links TRBV27 to TRBJ2-2; D gene unclear. The CDR3 runs 14 residues. The germline V and J ends were trimmed by 3 bases and 9 bases, with 14 bases remaining between them. The germline V gene has CDR1 MNHEY and CDR2 SMNVEV (reference sequence). Here the CDR3 DNA reads TGTGCCAGCAGTTTCGGATATGGGTACCGGGAGCTGTTTTTT. Encoded protein: CASSFGYGYRELFF.

This chain joins TRBV6-6 and TRBJ2-1; 11 positions match TRBD2. Trimming cost V 6 bases and J 9 bases; bases outside gene matches: 4. CDR1 is MNHNY and CDR2 is SVGAGI in the germline V gene (reference sequence). This CDR3 is 13 amino acids long. In DNA form, the CDR3 reads TGTGCCAGCAGGGTAGCGGGAGGGCGTGAGCAGTTCTTC. Translating it yields CASRVAGGREQFF.

J is TRBJ2-2 and V is TRBV7-2; D gene ambiguous. From germline, CDR1 is SGHTA and CDR2 FQGNSA. Trimming took 1 base from V and 3 from J, leaving 9 bases between them. The CDR3 is 15 amino acids. CDR3 sequence reads: CASSLDGVDTGELFF. CDR3 nucleotides: TGTGCCAGCAGCTTAGATGGGGTGGACACCGGGGAGCTGTTTTTT.

The genes are TRBV19 and TRBJ1-6; D gene uncertain. Germline assignment: CDR1 LNHDA and CDR2 SQIVND (reference sequence). The V end was cut by 7 bases, the J end by 10 bases, with 17 bases between. CDR3 length: 14 amino acids. The CDR3 DNA reads TGTGCCAGTAACGCCAGTGGATGGCGGTCACCCCTCCACTTT. This codes for CASNASGWRSPLHF. Full variable domain (rest looked up from reference TRBV19 and TRBJ1-6): DGGITQSPKYLFRKEGQNVTLSCEQNLNHDAMYWYRQDPGQGLRLIYYSQIVNDFQKGDIAEGYSVSREKKESFPLTVTSAQKNPTAFYLCASNASGWRSPLHFGNGTRLTVT.

This clone was observed a few times. The chain links TRBV6-5 to TRBJ1-5; a possible D gene is TRBD1 (5 bases). The V gene lost 5 bases and the J gene lost 0 bases, with 11 bases spanning the gap. The germline gives CDR1 MNHEY, CDR2 SVGAGI. This CDR3 spans 15 amino acids. For the CDR3, the DNA is TGTGCCAGCAGTCCCCGGGGGGATAGCAATCAGCCCCAGCATTTT. Residues: CASSPRGDSNQPQHF.

The chain links TRBV29-1 to TRBJ1-3, with 7 nucleotides matching TRBD1. The CDR3 has 13 amino acids. With V trimmed by 6 bases and J by 2 bases, 4 bases remained unmatched. Germline V CDR1 and CDR2: SQVTM, ANQGSEA. The CDR3 sequence is CSVRTGAGNTIYF. In DNA, the CDR3 is TGCAGCGTGAGGACAGGTGCTGGAAACACCATATATTTT.

V gene TRBV11-2 combines with J gene TRBJ2-6; no reliable D call. The germline V gene has CDR1 SGHAT and CDR2 FQNNGV. The CDR3 has 14 amino acids. The V end was cut by 3 bases, the J end by 0 bases, with 3 bases between. CDR3 DNA: TGTGCCAGCAGCTTCACCTCTGGGGCCAACGTCCTGACTTTC. Its translation is CASSFTSGANVLTF.

The V gene is TRBV11-2, the J gene TRBJ1-1; 7 nucleotides align to TRBD1. Looked up from germline, CDR1 is SGHAT and CDR2 is FQNNGV. CDR3 size: 18 residues. Trimming took 0 bases from V and 1 from J; bases not matched to a gene: 11. The DNA of the CDR3 is TGTGCCAGCAGCTTAGATAGGGGCACAGGGGCAAAGAACACTGAAGCTTTCTTT. The encoded protein is CASSLDRGTGAKNTEAFF.